Here is one T cell receptor (beta chain) with its context. Antigen: not known. The data belong to a study of T cells and Merkel cell carcinoma outcomes. The study's findings and limits: Repertoire plus T-cell density reportedly predicted Merkel cell carcinoma outcomes.

The CDR3 runs to 13 residues. Trimming cost V 4 bases and J 2 bases, with 6 bases left between them. Germline V gene sequence: CDR1 KGHSH, CDR2 LQKENI. Here immunoSEQ multiplex PCR was the method, and the copy in TCRdb shows in-frame clones only, minus some. The sample comprises under 25,000 clones, roughly four fifths of which are singletons, and 3% to 3.5% rests with the top ten. The chain joins TRBV18 to TRBJ1-3; D not certain. This TCR came from a human donor with Merkel cell carcinoma. Material: tumor tissue from Merkel cell carcinoma. The CDR3 coding sequence is TGTGCCAGCTCACAGGAAGCTGGAAACACCATATATTTT. As protein: CASSQEAGNTIYF.